Reported below is one TCR beta chain. No cognate antigen has been identified for it. It has no much larger one-base neighbor in the sample; base qualities were not kept. To be included, a participant needed at least one PBMC sample from before ART initiation plus at least two post-ART samples. All participants with HIV were treated in the United States of America. Before DNA extraction, cryopreserved samples containing about 1-11 million PBMC were thawed and washed. At the time of the earliest PBMC sample, participants with HIV were aged between roughly 23 and 60 years. PBMC samples were contributed by each participant from 1-4 timepoints before ART initiation and 2-8 timepoints after ART initiation, with a median of 7 samples. Serial HIV viral load, CD4+ T-cell count, ART history and demographic data were obtained for every participant. Using a Qiagen kit on a QIAcube, genomic DNA was extracted from unsorted PBMC, with samples processed in batches of 12.

These data originate in a study of long-term antiretroviral therapy in people with HIV (dated by TCRdb to 2021 to 2024). For the wider study: The earliest samples were collected roughly a decade before the 2015 WHO recommendation for immediate ART, at a time when ART was usually postponed until CD4 counts fell. A retrospective serial study tested whether changes in peripheral blood TRB repertoire composition and diversity were associated with ART initiation and durable HIV suppression. A total of 150 to 200 cryopreserved PBMC samples were contributed to the cohort by 30 adults with confirmed HIV infection, with samples collected serially over a mean of roughly six years (range 1-12). Of the approximately 30 participants with HIV, some 12 were female. No cross-contamination during QIAcube processing was shown when test extractions of a monoclonal T-cell line were performed alongside about 33 polyclonal samples. Study-wide conclusions, independent of this receptor: Because pre-ART samples had limited cell numbers, profiling was done on unsorted PBMC rather than on sorted CD4+ and CD8+ T cells. The samples span the years 2004 to 2017, and the ART regimens used at that time may not be as effective as current regimens. Inferences about post-ART repertoire changes are limited because no data were available on ART adherence, viral resistance or therapy changes. HIV repertoires had narrower CDR3 length ranges than controls, and the network structure suggested an antigen-experienced repertoire that shifted only slightly toward naive after ART. Since PBMC availability was limited, sequencing covered only the TCR beta chain, with no alpha chain pairing. Starting ART was linked to a significant rise in TRB diversity, yet even with long-term ART the diversity remained significantly lower than in transplant donor controls. Expanded TRB clones identified before ART initiation dominated the repertoire across all time points, though the dominance fluctuated and decreased in many PLHIV after ART.

The immunoSEQ hsTCRB v3.0 assay was used at survey level resolution to sequence the TRB variable region. The targeted TRB sequencing depth was roughly 35,000-50,000 T-cell genomes per sample. TRB libraries were pooled and sequenced on an Illumina MiSeq using a v3 150-cycle kit. As for the authors' bioinformatics: Repertoire analysis was run in R within a reproducible Nextflow workflow that covered QC, data transformation and analysis. LymphoSeq2, an R package for exploring AIRR-Seq data, was used to implement the custom analyses. A few samples yielding fewer than 5000 total TRB sequences were excluded, leaving approximately 190 analyzed HIV repertoires. Of the roughly 190 retained HIV repertoires, almost 60 were collected before and roughly 130 after ART initiation. Each repertoire was downsampled to 5000 TRB nucleotide sequences, and summary statistics were averaged across 100 downsampling iterations. Only TRB sequences with CDR3 regions of at least seven amino acids were retained for analysis. Two measures captured diversity: a Shannon entropy-derived clonality score and the Gini coefficient. Repertoire networks linked the top 5000 CDR3 amino acid sequences whenever two sequences differed by an edit distance of one. Antigen specificity groups and MHC restriction were predicted for TRB CDR3 amino acid sequences with GLIPH2. To flag known associations with CMV, EBV, HIV or tissue antigens, CDR3 amino acid sequences were compared against VDJdb and McPAS-TCR. Pre-ART, post-ART and control groups were compared with Wilcoxon signed-rank tests and Holm-Bonferroni correction. TCRdb stores this immuneACCESS table with in-frame sequences only. Part of the clones is absent; in the studies checked, under half of the shortfall reflects unresolved V genes, and no reason is known for the rest. The DNA was the basis for D and trimming; V, J and clone size are from that table. The sample table holds fewer than 30,000 clones, of which roughly 83% were seen once. The biggest ten clones account for 5.6% of the sample.

This specimen was unsorted PBMCs, taken 0.7 years before starting antiretroviral therapy. This TCR derives from a young man with HIV.

CDR3 loop: CASSAVQLYEQYF. Here is the DNA: TGTGCCAGCAGTGCGGTACAACTCTACGAGCAGTACTTC. The chain was built from TRBV6-1 and TRBJ2-7; no D gene call is confident. CDR1 MNHNS and CDR2 SASEGT were looked up in the germline V gene. The CDR3 runs 13 amino acids, cysteine and phenylalanine included. Here the CDR3 DNA is all that survives: 39 bases in frame from base 1. The junction carries 10 bases between V and J, which are trimmed by 4 bases and 3 bases respectively.